A single sample is the source of the 22 T cell receptor beta chains below, sequenced in a study of neoadjuvant anti-PD-1 for oral cavity cancer. Clones were sequenced by immunoSEQ multiplex PCR, and TCRdb holds only the in-frame ones, with some missing. The sample consists of about 5,000 clones, around 50% of them appearing once. Time point reported: after neoadjuvant nivolumab, at surgical resection. The sample consisted of tumor tissue, taken after nivolumab (anti-PD-1) treatment. These receptor sequences come from a person between 40 and 85 years old with oral cavity squamous cell carcinoma.

CDR3 residues: CASSYSRRVEQYF. CDR3 DNA: TGTGCCAGCAGTTACTCGAGGAGGGTCGAGCAGTACTTC. This chain joins TRBV6-6 and TRBJ2-7; TRBD2 might be the D (6 bases). Per the germline V gene, CDR1 is MNHNY and CDR2 is SVGAGI (reference sequence). Trimming stripped 0 bases from V and 6 bases from J, with 9 bases between. The CDR3 has 13 amino acids.

The V call is TRBV7-3, the J call TRBJ1-1; tentative D call: TRBD1 (6 bases). V lost 5 bases and J 4 bases, leaving 11 bases between the germline ends. There are 13 residues in the CDR3. Germline CDR1 reads SGHTA; CDR2 reads FQGTGA. The CDR3 here is CASSLEGGTEAFF. In DNA form, the CDR3 reads TGTGCCAGCAGCCTCGAAGGGGGCACTGAAGCTTTCTTT.

This clone has more than one count but fewer than ten. The rearrangement links TRBV6-1 to TRBJ1-2; D remains ambiguous. Trimming took 8 bases from V and 6 from J, leaving 16 bases between them. The CDR3 totals 13 residues. In germline, CDR1 is MNHNS, CDR2 SASEGT. The CDR3 coding sequence is TGTGCCAGCGGATTTACTATGACTGATGGCTACACCTTC. It is translated as CASGFTMTDGYTF.

The genes are TRBV28 and TRBJ1-1, with D possibly TRBD1 on 5 matching bases. The CDR3 totals 12 residues. V lost 2 bases and J lost 6, with 7 bases in between. The germline V gene encodes CDR1 MDHEN and CDR2 SYDVKM. CDR3 protein: CASSLQGSEAFF. CDR3 nucleotide sequence: TGTGCCAGCAGTTTACAGGGTTCTGAAGCTTTCTTT.

The chain employs TRBV27 and TRBJ1-5, with D perhaps TRBD1 (5 bases). Between the trimmed V and J ends, which lost 5 bases and 2 bases, there was a span of 7 bases. CDR1 and CDR2 from the germline V gene are MNHEY and SMNVEV (reference sequence). There are 13 residues in the CDR3. The CDR3 coding sequence is TGTGCCAGCAGTGGAGGGGGCAATCAGCCCCAGCATTTT. Protein sequence: CASSGGGNQPQHF.

This clone was detected once. The chain uses TRBV29-1 and TRBJ1-2; 10 bases agree with TRBD1. Germline CDR1 and CDR2: SQVTM and ANQGSEA. V lost 2 bases, J lost 7 bases, and 4 bases stayed unmatched. CDR3 length: 13 residues. This chain's CDR3 is CSVEPGDRGGYTF. The CDR3, as DNA: TGCAGCGTTGAACCGGGGGACAGGGGTGGCTACACCTTC.

This clone was counted only a few times. V usage is TRBV7-9 and J usage is TRBJ2-7; unclear D gene. Trimming stripped 7 bases from V and 5 bases from J, with 12 bases between. This CDR3 contains 12 residues. CDR1 SEHNR and CDR2 FQNEAQ come from the germline V gene (reference sequence). Here the CDR3 reads CASKSQMNEQYF. DNA of the CDR3: TGTGCCAGCAAGTCGCAGATGAACGAGCAGTACTTC.

This clone is termed medium-sized. This chain links TRBV5-1 with TRBJ2-5; D is undetermined. The CDR3 runs to 12 residues. CDR1 is SGHRS and CDR2 is YFSETQ in the germline V gene. V was clipped by 5 bases and J by 3 bases, with 8 bases between them. The CDR3 DNA sequence: TGCGCCAGCAGGACCCGGGAAGAGACCCAGTACTTC. Protein product: CASRTREETQYF.

The V call is TRBV9, the J call TRBJ2-1; 7 bases fit TRBD2. V lost 0 bases to trimming and J lost 8 bases; unmatched junction nucleotides: 8. This CDR3 region has 15 residues. Germline lookup yields CDR1 SGDLS and CDR2 YYNGEE. For the CDR3, the DNA is TGTGCCAGCAGCGTAGCGACTAGCTTCACCGATGAGCAGTTCTTC. Its translation is CASSVATSFTDEQFF.

This clone came up a few times. J is TRBJ2-3 and V is TRBV27; 11 nucleotides agree with TRBD1. Trimming cost V 8 bases and J 1 base; bases outside gene matches: 14. CDR3 length: 18 residues. Germline values: CDR1 MNHEY, CDR2 SMNVEV (reference sequence). CDR3 bases: TGTGCCAGCCGCAATCTAGCGGGACAGGGGGTTCGCACAGATACGCAGTATTTT. Translated, it gives CASRNLAGQGVRTDTQYF.

The rearrangement joins TRBV7-9 to TRBJ2-4, with 9 positions matching TRBD1. CDR1 is SEHNR and CDR2 is FQNEAQ in the germline V gene (reference sequence). This CDR3 spans 14 amino acids. J lost 8 bases, V lost 5 bases, and 7 bases had no gene match. The CDR3 loop is CASSRDRERHIQYF. The CDR3 DNA reads as TGTGCCAGCAGCCGGGACAGGGAAAGACACATTCAGTACTTC.

This chain uses TRBV5-4 with TRBJ1-1; D perhaps matches TRBD1 (6 bases). CDR3 length equals 17 residues. Looked up from germline, CDR1 is SGHNT and CDR2 is YYREEE (reference sequence). V lost 0 bases, J lost 1 base, and 16 bases lay in between. The CDR3 protein is CASSLGVGGRANTEAFF. The CDR3 DNA follows: TGTGCCAGCAGCTTGGGCGTTGGGGGGCGGGCGAACACTGAAGCTTTCTTT.

This clone was seen a few times. The J gene is TRBJ1-2, the V gene TRBV27; D is unclear. There are 15 residues in the CDR3. Germline loops: CDR1 MNHEY, CDR2 SMNVEV (reference sequence). The V end lost 8 bases, the J end lost 0 bases, and 16 bases lay between the germline ends. The CDR3 loop is CASATPDSPNYGYTF. In nucleotides, the CDR3 is TGTGCCAGCGCCACCCCAGATAGTCCTAACTATGGCTACACCTTC.

The sample holds a few counts of this clone. This chain links TRBV5-6 with TRBJ1-2; D possibly corresponds to TRBD1 (6 bases). The CDR3 covers 15 residues. V lost 3 bases and J 2 bases, leaving 14 bases between the germline ends. The germline CDR1 and CDR2 sequences are SGHDT and YYEEEE. DNA for the CDR3: TGTGCCAGCAGCTGGGGGCCGGGAGGCAACTATGGCTACACCTTC. This gives the protein CASSWGPGGNYGYTF.

J is TRBJ2-3 and V is TRBV10-3; 8 bases agree with TRBD2. V dropped 4 bases and J dropped 5; count of bases not matched to a gene: 8. This CDR3 is built from 15 residues. Germline values: CDR1 ENHRY, CDR2 SYGVKD. The CDR3 DNA reads as TGTGCCATCAGTGGAGGACTAGCCGAGGGAGATACGCAGTATTTT. This codes for CAISGGLAEGDTQYF.

This clone appeared once. The chain has TRBV7-4 and TRBJ2-2; TRBD2 is a possible D gene (5 bases). The length of the CDR3 is 11 residues. The germline V gene has CDR1 SGHVT and CDR2 SQSDAQ. The V end was cut by 8 bases, the J end by 7 bases, with 8 bases between. The CDR3: CASLAGGELFF. The CDR3 nucleotides are TGTGCCAGCCTAGCTGGCGGGGAGCTGTTTTTT.

Concerning this clone: The sample has other DNA sequences that encode this CDR3 too. The chain combines TRBV29-1 with TRBJ1-1; tentatively, D is TRBD1 (6 bases). Germline V gives CDR1 SQVTM, CDR2 ANQGSEA. The CDR3 extends over 13 amino acids. The V and J ends lost 4 bases and 2 bases respectively, with 11 bases between them. This CDR3 is CSVGGGGNTEAFF. CDR3 coding DNA: TGCAGCGTTGGGGGCGGGGGCAACACTGAAGCTTTCTTT.

The V and J genes are TRBV28 and TRBJ2-3; D remains unclear. The V gene's germline CDR1 is MDHEN and CDR2 SYDVKM. The CDR3 contains 12 residues. V was cut by 6 bases and J by 0 bases, with 4 bases left in between. The CDR3 nucleotides are TGTGCCAGCAGGTCTAGCACAGATACGCAGTATTTT. Protein: CASRSSTDTQYF.

J is TRBJ2-1 and V is TRBV27, with D possibly matching TRBD1 (5 bases). The CDR3 sequence is 16 residues long. V dropped 3 bases and J dropped 4 bases, with 16 bases sitting between them. Looked up from germline, CDR1 is MNHEY and CDR2 is SMNVEV (reference sequence). CDR3 bases: TGTGCCAGCAGTTTTTCGACAGCCAGGGCTTACAATGAGCAGTTCTTC. Translating it yields CASSFSTARAYNEQFF.

This clone occurred once. J is TRBJ2-1 and V is TRBV2; 7 bases line up with TRBD2. Germline CDR1 SNHLY, CDR2 FYNNEI. This CDR3 region has 15 residues. After removal of 7 bases from V and 7 bases from J, the junction contained 13 bases not matched to a gene. CDR3 DNA sequence: TGTGCCAGCACTCTCCTGAGCGGGGTCTCGAATGAGCAGTTCTTC. It is translated as CASTLLSGVSNEQFF.

The chain employs TRBV5-6 and TRBJ1-1; D remains unclear. V lost 4 bases to trimming and J lost 6 bases, with 13 bases between them. The CDR3 is made up of 13 amino acids. Germline CDR1 is SGHDT and CDR2 is YYEEEE. Here the CDR3 reads CASSLLPRAEAFF. In DNA form, the CDR3 reads TGTGCCAGCAGCCTTCTCCCGCGCGCTGAAGCTTTCTTT.

This sequence joins TRBV4-2 and TRBJ2-3; D is perhaps TRBD1 or TRBD2 (5 bases each). The CDR3 is made up of 14 amino acids. CDR1 LGHNA and CDR2 YNFKEQ come from the germline V gene. V lost 6 bases and J 1 base, leaving 11 bases between the germline ends. CDR3 residues: CASRGTKGTDTQYF. Written as DNA, the CDR3 is TGTGCCAGCAGGGGGACGAAGGGCACAGATACGCAGTATTTT.